This T cell receptor beta chain was documented in a study of prognosis after radiotherapy for stage I lung cancer (dated by TCRdb to the early 2020s). Study-wide context: Approximately 20 stage I NSCLC patients were enrolled in Nanjing, China, between 2018 and early 2019. Newly diagnosed primary stage I lung tumors were present in around 15 patients, and oligometastatic NSCLC after surgical resection of the primary tumor was present in a few patients. All patients were regarded as medically inoperable, because of comorbidities in roughly twelve patients and refusal of surgery in 6 to 8 patients. The cohort comprised 10 to 15 men and 6 women with a median age of around 70 years, ranging from roughly 53 to 95 years. Tumor histology was squamous cell carcinoma in more than 5 patients and adenocarcinoma in approximately 11. SBRT was given in 3 to 5 fractions with a biologically effective dose of at least 100 Gy, using image-guided IMRT or VMAT. No patient received concurrent therapy alongside SBRT. Distant metastases were developed by four of the 19 patients after SBRT, at a median of around seven months, whereas no significant progression was observed in the other 15 patients. Peripheral blood TCR beta repertoires were profiled in stage I NSCLC patients before and after stereotactic body radiotherapy, and the repertoires were related to distant failure. A total of approximately 38 blood samples from around 19 patients were sequenced, with one sample obtained before and one obtained after SBRT for each patient.

Comments on this clonotype: This receptor's antigen is unknown. Base qualities are not provided; no much larger clone lies one nucleotide away.

The TCR beta CDR3 region was amplified from genomic DNA by two rounds of multiplex PCR. In the first round of PCR, primers specific to each TRBV and TRBJ gene were used, and the primer sequences are filed in Chinese patent CN105087789A. Universal primers were used in the second PCR round. The Roche High Pure PCR Template Preparation Kit was used to extract genomic DNA from frozen PBMCs. Paired-end sequencing with 151 bp reads was performed on the libraries using an Illumina HiSeq 3000. The published analysis was carried out like this. CutAdapt was used to discard raw reads that did not contain the multiplex PCR primer sequences. PEAR was used to merge high-quality paired reads into contigs. TRB V, D and J gene segments were assigned to each contig with MiXCR by alignment to reference sequences. To remove sequencing errors, CDR3 sequences were clustered according to base quality and sequence similarity. Shannon entropy, normalized by the natural log of the productive TCR sequence number, served as the measure of diversity. Clonality was defined as one minus Shannon entropy divided by the natural log of the number of unique clonotypes. Progression-free survival cut-offs for repertoire metrics were chosen using the Youden index of ROC curves, with analyses run in R 3.5.3. TCRdb applied fastp at Q25 and MiXCR to the public reads, then kept only in-frame beta chains. All rows with the same CDR3 protein become a single entry with the most common DNA and genes. For this entry, the V and J calls and clone size follow TCRdb and not the study's own pipeline. The sample yields over 30,000 distinct CDR3 sequences; approximately 25% were counted once. About 25% of the sample comes from the top ten.

All patients had node-negative disease on CT and PET/CT, and none had a history of other malignancies or prior chemotherapy or radiotherapy. At each of two time points, around 6 milliliters of peripheral venous blood were collected into EDTA tubes. Ficoll-Paque Plus density-gradient centrifugation was used to isolate PBMCs. Samples were stored at -80°C immediately after collection until analysis. The research as a whole found: The small cohort and short follow-up limited the study, so independent validation of the findings is needed. After SBRT, the count of unique TCR clones dropped from a median of approximately 10,000 beforehand to roughly 7,100 afterward (Wilcoxon paired P=0.011). All reported P values were unadjusted for multiple comparisons. Post-SBRT Shannon entropy and its change from baseline were lower in patients who developed distant metastases; baseline Shannon entropy was not associated with metastases. TRBV and TRBJ usage frequencies reportedly differed by metastasis status, in two V genes at baseline and in roughly ten V and two J genes after SBRT. Tumor specificity of expanded TCR clones was not determined.

The TCR was taken from a donor over 45 with non-small cell lung cancer. The sample in question was PBMCs, obtained before or after stereotactic body radiation therapy (not recorded which).

The CDR3 is CASSARQGARDGYTF. Here is the DNA: TGTGCCAGCAGCGCCAGACAGGGGGCGAGGGATGGCTACACCTTC. This receptor chain uses TRBV5-4 and TRBJ1-2, with TRBD1 identical over 10 junction bases. For this chain, trimming is 4 bases at the V end and 6 bases at the J end, and the number of junction bases without a gene match is 9. From the cysteine through the phenylalanine, the CDR3 covers 15 amino acids. Only the CDR3 DNA stays, 45 bases, in frame from base 1. The germline V gene (reference sequence) yields SGHNT for CDR1 and YYREEE for CDR2.